This TCR beta chain was sequenced for a study of blood T cells in healthy people across ages. Study results and limitations: Older age coincided with a roughly linear decline in TCR beta diversity per million T cells.

The CDR3 is 14 residues long. V gave up 0 bases and J gave up 8 bases, with 14 bases separating them. Germline V CDR1 and CDR2: DFQATT, SNEGSKA (reference sequence). A J-beta primer mix and a sample-barcoded 5' primer were used in a second PCR of roughly 6 to 11 cycles. Each cDNA molecule, via a template-switch adaptor with 12 random nucleotides, was tagged. TCRdb called the 5' RACE reads again in MiXCR, with one record for every CDR3 protein. The sample lists more than 1,000,000 distinct CDR3 sequences; about 23% were seen once. On this clonotype itself: Its target is not known.

This sample also appeared in a second study, on T cells of mothers and their children. This second study notes: Overlap ran slightly, non-significantly higher for related than unrelated mother-child pairs.

The chain couples TRBV20-1 to TRBJ2-1; possible D gene TRBD1, 5 bases. Sequencing was performed on blood. The receptor was derived from a girl aged 2 to 10 in good health. CDR3 DNA sequence: TGCAGTGCTAGAGATAGGCACAGGTCTGATGAGCAGTTCTTC. This translates into CSARDRHRSDEQFF.